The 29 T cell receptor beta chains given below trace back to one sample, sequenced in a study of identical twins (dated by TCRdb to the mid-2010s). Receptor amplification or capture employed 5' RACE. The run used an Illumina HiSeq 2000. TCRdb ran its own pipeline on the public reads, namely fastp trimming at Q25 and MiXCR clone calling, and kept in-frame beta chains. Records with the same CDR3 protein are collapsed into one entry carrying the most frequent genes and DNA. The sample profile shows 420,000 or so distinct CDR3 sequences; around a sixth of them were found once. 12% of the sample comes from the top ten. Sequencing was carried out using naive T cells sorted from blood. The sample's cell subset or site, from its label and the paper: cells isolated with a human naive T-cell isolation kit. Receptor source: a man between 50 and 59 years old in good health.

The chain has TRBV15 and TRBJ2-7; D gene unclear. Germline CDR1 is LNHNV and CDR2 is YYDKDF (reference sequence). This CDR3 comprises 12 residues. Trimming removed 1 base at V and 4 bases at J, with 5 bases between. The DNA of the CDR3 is TGTGCCACCAGCAGAGTTGGGTACGAGCAGTACTTC. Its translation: CATSRVGYEQYF.

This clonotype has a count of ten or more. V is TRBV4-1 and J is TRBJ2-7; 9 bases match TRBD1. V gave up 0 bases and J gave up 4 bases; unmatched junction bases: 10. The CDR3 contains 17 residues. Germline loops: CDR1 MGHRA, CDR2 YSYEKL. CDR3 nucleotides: TGCGCCAGCAGCCAAGATCGTCAAGGACAGGGGTGGTACGAGCAGTACTTC. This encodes CASSQDRQGQGWYEQYF.

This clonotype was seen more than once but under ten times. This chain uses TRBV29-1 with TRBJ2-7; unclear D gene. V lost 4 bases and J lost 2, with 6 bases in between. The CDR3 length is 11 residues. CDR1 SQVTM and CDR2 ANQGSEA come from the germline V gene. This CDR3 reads CSVVSTYEQYF. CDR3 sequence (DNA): TGCAGCGTTGTCAGTACCTACGAGCAGTACTTC.

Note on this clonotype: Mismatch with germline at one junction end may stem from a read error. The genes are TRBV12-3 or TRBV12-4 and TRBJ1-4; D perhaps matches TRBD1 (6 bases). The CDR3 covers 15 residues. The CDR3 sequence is CASSTGQTTKEKLFF. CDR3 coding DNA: TGTGCCAGCAGTACCGGACAGACAACTAAGGAAAAACTGTTTTTT.

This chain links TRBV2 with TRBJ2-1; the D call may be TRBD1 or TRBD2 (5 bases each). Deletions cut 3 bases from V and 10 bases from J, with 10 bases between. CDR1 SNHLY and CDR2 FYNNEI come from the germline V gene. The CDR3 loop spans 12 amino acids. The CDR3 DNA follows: TGTGCCAGCAGTGATCTAGCAGGGGAGCAGTTCTTC. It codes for CASSDLAGEQFF.

CDR3 coding DNA: TGTGCCAGCAGCTATACGCGGGGGATCCAAGAGACCCAGTACTTC. Translated, it gives CASSYTRGIQETQYF. The V call is TRBV11-2, the J call TRBJ2-5; 7 bases agree with TRBD2. Unmatched junction bases numbered 6, after V lost 4 bases and J lost 1 base. Germline V gene data show CDR1 as SGHAT and CDR2 as FQNNGV. The CDR3 totals 15 residues.

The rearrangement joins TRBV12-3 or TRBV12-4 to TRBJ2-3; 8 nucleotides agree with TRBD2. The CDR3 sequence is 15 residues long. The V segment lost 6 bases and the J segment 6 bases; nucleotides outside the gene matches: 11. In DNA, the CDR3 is TGTGCCAGCAGCCTCGAAGCGGGGGTAGGGGATACGCAGTATTTT. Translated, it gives CASSLEAGVGDTQYF.

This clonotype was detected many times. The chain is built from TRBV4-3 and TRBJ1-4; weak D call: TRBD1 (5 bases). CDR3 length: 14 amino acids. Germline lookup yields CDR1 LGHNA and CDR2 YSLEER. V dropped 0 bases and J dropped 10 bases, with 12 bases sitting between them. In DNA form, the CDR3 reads TGCGCCAGCAGCCAAGATCAGGGTTTCGGAAAACTGTTTTTT. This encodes CASSQDQGFGKLFF.

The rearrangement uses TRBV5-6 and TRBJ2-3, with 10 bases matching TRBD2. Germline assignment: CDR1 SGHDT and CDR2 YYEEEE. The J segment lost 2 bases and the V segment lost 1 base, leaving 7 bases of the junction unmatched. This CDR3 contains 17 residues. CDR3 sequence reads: CASSLKGAGGPTDTQYF. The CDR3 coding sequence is TGTGCCAGCAGCTTGAAAGGAGCGGGGGGGCCCACAGATACGCAGTATTTT.

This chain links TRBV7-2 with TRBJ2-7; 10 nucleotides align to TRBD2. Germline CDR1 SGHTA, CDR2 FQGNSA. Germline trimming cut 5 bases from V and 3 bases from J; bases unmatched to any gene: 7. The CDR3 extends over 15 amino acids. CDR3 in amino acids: CASSDSGGLYYEQYF. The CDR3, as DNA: TGTGCCAGCAGCGATAGCGGGGGGTTATACTACGAGCAGTACTTC.

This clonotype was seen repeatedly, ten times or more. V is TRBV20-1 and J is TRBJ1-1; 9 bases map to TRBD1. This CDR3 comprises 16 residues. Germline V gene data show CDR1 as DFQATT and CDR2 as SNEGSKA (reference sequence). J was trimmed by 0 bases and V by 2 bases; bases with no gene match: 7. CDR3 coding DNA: TGCAGTGCTAGACGGGACAGGGCGATGATGAACACTGAAGCTTTCTTT. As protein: CSARRDRAMMNTEAFF.

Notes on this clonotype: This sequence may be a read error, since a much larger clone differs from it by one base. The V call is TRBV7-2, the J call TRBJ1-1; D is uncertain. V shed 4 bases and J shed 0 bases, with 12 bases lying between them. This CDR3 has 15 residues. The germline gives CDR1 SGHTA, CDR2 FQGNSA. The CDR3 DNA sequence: TGTGCCAGCAGCTATTCAGAGGGAATGAACACTGAAGCTTTCTTT. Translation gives CASSYSEGMNTEAFF.

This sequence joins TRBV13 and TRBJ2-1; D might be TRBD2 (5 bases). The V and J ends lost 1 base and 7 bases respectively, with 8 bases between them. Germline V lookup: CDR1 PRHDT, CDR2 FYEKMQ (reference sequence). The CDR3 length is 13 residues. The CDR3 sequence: CASSLVDFNEQFF. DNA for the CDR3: TGTGCCAGCAGCTTAGTGGACTTTAATGAGCAGTTCTTC. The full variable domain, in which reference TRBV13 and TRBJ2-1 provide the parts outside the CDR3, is AAGVIQSPRHLIKEKRETATLKCYPIPRHDTVYWYQQGPGQDPQFLISFYEKMQSDKGSIPDRFSAQQFSDYHSELNMSSLELGDSALYFCASSLVDFNEQFFGPGTRLTVL.

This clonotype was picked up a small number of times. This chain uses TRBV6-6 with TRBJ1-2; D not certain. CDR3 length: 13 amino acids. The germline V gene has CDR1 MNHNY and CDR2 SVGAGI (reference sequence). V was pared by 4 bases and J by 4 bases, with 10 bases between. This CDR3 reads CASSFLGSYGYTF. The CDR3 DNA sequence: TGTGCCAGCAGTTTCCTCGGGAGCTATGGCTACACCTTC.

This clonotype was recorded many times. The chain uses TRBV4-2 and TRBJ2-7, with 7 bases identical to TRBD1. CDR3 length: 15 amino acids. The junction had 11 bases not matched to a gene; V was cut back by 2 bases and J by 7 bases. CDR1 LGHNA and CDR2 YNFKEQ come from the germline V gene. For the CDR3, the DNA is TGTGCCAGCAGCCAACCGGGACAGCGGTATTGGGAGCAGTACTTC. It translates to CASSQPGQRYWEQYF.

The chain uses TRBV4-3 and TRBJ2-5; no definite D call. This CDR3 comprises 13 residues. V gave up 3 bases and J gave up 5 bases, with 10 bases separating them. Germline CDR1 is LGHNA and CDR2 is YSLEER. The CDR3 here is CASSQGTAETQYF. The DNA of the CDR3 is TGCGCCAGCAGCCAGGGAACAGCGGAGACCCAGTACTTC.

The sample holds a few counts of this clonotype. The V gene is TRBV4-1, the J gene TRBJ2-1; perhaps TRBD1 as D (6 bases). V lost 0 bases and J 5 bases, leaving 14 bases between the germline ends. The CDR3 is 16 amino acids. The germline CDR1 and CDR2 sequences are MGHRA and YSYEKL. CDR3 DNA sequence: TGCGCCAGCAGCCAAGATGGGGGCGGCAGACACAATGAGCAGTTCTTC. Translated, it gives CASSQDGGGRHNEQFF.

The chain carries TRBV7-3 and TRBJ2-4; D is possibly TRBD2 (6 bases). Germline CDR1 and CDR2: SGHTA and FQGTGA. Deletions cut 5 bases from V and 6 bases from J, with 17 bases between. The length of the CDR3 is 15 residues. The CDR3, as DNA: TGTGCCAGCAGCCCTCGGGGGATCCGGGGAAACATTCAGTACTTC. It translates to CASSPRGIRGNIQYF.

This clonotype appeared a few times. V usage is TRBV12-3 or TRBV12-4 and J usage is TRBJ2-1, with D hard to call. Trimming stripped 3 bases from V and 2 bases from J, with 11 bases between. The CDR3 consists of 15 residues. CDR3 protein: CASSFGFMAYNEQFF. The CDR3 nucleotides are TGTGCCAGCAGTTTCGGGTTCATGGCCTACAATGAGCAGTTCTTC.

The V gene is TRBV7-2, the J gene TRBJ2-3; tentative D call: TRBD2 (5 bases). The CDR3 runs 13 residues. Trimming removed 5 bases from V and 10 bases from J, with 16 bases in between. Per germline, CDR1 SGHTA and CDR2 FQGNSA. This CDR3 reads CASSEGPGRAQYF. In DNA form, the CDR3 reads TGTGCCAGCAGCGAAGGACCGGGAAGGGCGCAGTATTTT.

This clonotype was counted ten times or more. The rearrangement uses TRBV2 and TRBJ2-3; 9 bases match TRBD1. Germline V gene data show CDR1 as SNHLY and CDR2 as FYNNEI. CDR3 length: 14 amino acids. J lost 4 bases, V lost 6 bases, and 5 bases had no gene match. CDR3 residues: CASSPGTGSDTQYF. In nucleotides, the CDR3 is TGTGCCAGCAGCCCCGGGACAGGGTCAGATACGCAGTATTTT.

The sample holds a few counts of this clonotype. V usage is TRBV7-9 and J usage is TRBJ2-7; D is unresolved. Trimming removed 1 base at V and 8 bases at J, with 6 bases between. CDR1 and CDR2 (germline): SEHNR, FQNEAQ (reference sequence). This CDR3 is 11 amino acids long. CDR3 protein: CASSLDMQQYF. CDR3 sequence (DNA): TGTGCCAGCAGCTTAGATATGCAGCAGTACTTC.

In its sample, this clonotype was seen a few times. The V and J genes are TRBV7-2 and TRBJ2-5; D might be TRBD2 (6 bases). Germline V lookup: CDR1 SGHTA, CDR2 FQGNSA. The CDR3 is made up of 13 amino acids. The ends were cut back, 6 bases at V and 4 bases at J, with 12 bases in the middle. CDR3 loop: CASSWGEAETQYF. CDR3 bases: TGTGCCAGCAGTTGGGGGGAGGCAGAGACCCAGTACTTC.

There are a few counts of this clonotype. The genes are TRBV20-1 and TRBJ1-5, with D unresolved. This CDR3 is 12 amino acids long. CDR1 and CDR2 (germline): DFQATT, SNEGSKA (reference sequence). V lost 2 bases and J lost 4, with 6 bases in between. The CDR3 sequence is CSARTTNQPQHF. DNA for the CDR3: TGCAGTGCTAGAACCACGAATCAGCCCCAGCATTTT.

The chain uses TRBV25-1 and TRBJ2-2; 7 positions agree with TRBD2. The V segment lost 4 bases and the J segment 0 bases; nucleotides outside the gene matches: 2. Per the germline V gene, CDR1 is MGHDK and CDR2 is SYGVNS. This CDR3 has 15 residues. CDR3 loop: CASSGLAANTGELFF. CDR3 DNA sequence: TGTGCCAGCAGTGGGCTAGCGGCGAACACCGGGGAGCTGTTTTTT.

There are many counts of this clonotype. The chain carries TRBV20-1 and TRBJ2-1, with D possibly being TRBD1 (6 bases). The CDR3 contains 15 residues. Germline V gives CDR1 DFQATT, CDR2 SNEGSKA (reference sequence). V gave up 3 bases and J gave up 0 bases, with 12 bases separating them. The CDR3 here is CSARRDKSSYNEQFF. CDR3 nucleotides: TGCAGTGCTAGGAGGGACAAGAGCTCCTACAATGAGCAGTTCTTC.

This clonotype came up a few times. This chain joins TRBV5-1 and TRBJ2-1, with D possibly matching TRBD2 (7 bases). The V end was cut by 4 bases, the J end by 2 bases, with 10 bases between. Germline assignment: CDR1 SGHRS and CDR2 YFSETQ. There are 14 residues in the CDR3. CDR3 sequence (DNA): TGCGCCAGCAGCCCGGGGGGCCCCTACAATGAGCAGTTCTTC. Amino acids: CASSPGGPYNEQFF.

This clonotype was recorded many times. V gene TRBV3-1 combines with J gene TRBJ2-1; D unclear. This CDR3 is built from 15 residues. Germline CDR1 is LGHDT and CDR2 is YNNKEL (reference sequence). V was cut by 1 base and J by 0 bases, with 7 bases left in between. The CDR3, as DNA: TGTGCCAGCAGCCAAGTATCGGGCTCCTACAATGAGCAGTTCTTC. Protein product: CASSQVSGSYNEQFF.

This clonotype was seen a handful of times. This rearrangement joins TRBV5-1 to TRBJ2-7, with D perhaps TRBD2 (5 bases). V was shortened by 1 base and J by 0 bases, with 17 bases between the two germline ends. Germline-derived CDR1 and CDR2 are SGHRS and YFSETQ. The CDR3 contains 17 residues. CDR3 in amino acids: CASSLSGGGPSSYEQYF. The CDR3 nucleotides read TGCGCCAGCAGCTTGAGCGGTGGCGGGCCAAGCTCCTACGAGCAGTACTTC.